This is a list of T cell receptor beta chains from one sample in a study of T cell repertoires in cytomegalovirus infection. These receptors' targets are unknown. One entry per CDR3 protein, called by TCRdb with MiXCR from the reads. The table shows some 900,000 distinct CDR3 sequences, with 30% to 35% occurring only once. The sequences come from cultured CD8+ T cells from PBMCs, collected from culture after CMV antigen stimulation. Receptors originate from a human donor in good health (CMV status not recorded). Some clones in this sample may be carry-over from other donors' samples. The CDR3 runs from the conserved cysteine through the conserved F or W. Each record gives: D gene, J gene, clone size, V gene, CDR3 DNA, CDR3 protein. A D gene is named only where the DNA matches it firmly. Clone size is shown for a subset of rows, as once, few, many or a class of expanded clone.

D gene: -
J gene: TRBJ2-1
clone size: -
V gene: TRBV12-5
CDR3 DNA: TGTGCTAGTGGTTTGTCAGGCTACAATGAGCAGTTCTTC
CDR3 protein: CASGLSGYNEQFF

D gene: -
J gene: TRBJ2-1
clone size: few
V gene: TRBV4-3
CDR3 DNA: TGCGCCAGCAGCCCCTTTCTGGGCAACGAGCAGTTCTTC
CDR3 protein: CASSPFLGNEQFF

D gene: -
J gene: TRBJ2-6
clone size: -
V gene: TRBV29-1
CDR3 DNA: TGCAGCGTTGAAGAATGGGCCTCTGGGGCCAACGTCCTGACTTTC
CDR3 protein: CSVEEWASGANVLTF

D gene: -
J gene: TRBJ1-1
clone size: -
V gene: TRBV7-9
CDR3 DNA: TGTGCCAGCAGCTTATCGGGGTCGACAGACGGAGCTTTCTTT
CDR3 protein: CASSLSGSTDGAFF

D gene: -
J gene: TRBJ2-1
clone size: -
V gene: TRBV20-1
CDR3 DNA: TGCAGTGCTCCCCAGGTGCGGAACTACAATGAGCAGTTCTTC
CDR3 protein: CSAPQVRNYNEQFF

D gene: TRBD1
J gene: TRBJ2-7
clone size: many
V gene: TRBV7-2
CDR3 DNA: TGTGCCAGCAGCTTCGCCGGGACAGGGAGCGAGCAGTACTTC
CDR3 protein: CASSFAGTGSEQYF

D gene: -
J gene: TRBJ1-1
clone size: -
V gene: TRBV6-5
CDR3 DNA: TGTGCCAGCAGTTACGGGTTCCAGTCCGGGCCGACGGGCACTGAAGCTTTCTTT
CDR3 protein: CASSYGFQSGPTGTEAFF

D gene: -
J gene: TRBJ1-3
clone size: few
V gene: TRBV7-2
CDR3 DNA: TGTGCCAGCCGCCGGGACGGCGGCCGACCCTCTGGAAACACCATATATTTT
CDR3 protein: CASRRDGGRPSGNTIYF

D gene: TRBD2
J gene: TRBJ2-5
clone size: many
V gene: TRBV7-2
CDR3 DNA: TGTGCCAGCAGCTTAGCGTGGGAGACTAGCGGGACCCAGTACTTC
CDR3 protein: CASSLAWETSGTQYF

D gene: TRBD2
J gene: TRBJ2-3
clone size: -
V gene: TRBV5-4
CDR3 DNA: TGTGCCAGCAGCCAGCCCTTAGCGGGTGGGACAGATACGCAGTATTTT
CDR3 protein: CASSQPLAGGTDTQYF

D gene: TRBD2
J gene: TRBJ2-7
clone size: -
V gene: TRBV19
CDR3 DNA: TGTGCCAGTAGTATTGACAGCGGGGGGGCCTACGAGCAGTACTTC
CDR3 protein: CASSIDSGGAYEQYF

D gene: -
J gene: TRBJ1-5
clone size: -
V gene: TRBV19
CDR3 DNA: TGTGCCAGTAGTATAGGACACTATAGCAATCAGCCCCAGCATTTT
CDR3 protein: CASSIGHYSNQPQHF

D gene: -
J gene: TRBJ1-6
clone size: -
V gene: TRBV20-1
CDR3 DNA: TGCAGTGCTAGAAAGCCCGGCTCCTATAATTCACCCCTCCACTTT
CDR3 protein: CSARKPGSYNSPLHF

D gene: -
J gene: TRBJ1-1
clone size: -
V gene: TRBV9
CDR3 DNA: TGTGCCAGCAGCGCCTTTAGGGGTCTCGGGAACACTGAAGCTTTCTTT
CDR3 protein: CASSAFRGLGNTEAFF

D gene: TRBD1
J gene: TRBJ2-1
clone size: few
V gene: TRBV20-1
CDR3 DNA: TGCAGTGCTAGAGAGCAGACAGGGTACTACAATGAGCAGTTCTTC
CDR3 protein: CSAREQTGYYNEQFF

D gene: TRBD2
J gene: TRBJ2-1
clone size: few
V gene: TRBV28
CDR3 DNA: TGTGCCATTTCACTAGCGGGGCCCAACAATGAGCAGTTCTTC
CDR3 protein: CAISLAGPNNEQFF

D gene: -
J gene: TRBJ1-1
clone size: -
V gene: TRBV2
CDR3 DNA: TGTGCCACTAAGGGGACTGAAGCTTTCTTT
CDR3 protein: CATKGTEAFF

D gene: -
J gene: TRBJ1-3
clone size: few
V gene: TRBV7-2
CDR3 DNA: TGTGCCAGCAGCTCCCCGACAGGATACCGAAACACCATATATTTT
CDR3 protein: CASSSPTGYRNTIYF

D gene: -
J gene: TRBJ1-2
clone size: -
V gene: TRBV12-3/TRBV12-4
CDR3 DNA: TGTGCCAGCAGCTCGGGCCCCCGGACTAACTATGGCTACACCTTC
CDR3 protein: CASSSGPRTNYGYTF

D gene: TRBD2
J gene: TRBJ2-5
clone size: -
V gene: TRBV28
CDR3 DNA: TGTGCCAGCAGTAGCCCAGGGGTTGATGTCGGACTAGCGGGGGGGCGGGGTGAGACCCAGTACTTC
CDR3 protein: CASSSPGVDVGLAGGRGETQYF

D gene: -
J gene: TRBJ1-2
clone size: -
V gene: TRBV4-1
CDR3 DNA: TGCGCCAGCAGCCAAGAATCGGGGGCAGCCTATGGCTACACCTTC
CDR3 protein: CASSQESGAAYGYTF

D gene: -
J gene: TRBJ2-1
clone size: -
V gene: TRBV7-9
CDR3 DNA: TGTGCCAGCAGCCCTCGACTCGACCCCTACAATGAGCAGTTCTTC
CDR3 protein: CASSPRLDPYNEQFF

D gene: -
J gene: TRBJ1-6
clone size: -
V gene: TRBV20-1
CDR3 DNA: TGCAGTGCTAGAAGCGAGGGACACCTGAGCTCCTATAATTCACCCCTCCACTTT
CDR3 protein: CSARSEGHLSSYNSPLHF

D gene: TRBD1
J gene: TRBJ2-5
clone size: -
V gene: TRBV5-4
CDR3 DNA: TGTGCCAGCAGGACCGGGACAGGGGTGGGGGAGACCCAGTACTTC
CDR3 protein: CASRTGTGVGETQYF

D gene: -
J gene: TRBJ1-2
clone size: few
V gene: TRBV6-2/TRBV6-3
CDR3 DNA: TGTGCCAGCAGTTATTCCGGATCAGGGGCAGCTAACTATGGCTACACCTTC
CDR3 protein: CASSYSGSGAANYGYTF

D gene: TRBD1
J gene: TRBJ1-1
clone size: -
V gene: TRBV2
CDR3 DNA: TGTGCCAGCAGCGAAGGCCGGGACAGCTACACTGAAGCTTTCTTT
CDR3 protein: CASSEGRDSYTEAFF

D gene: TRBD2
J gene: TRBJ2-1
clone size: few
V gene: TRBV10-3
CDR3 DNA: TGTGCCATCAGCGGCGCGACTAGCGGGGGAGGCTACAATGAGCAGTTCTTC
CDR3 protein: CAISGATSGGGYNEQFF

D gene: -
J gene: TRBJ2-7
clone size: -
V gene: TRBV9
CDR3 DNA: TGTGCCAGCAGCGTAGGCTGGGAGAACTCCTACGAGCAGTACTTC
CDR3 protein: CASSVGWENSYEQYF

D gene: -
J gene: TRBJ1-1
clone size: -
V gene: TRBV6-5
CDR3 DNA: TGTGCCAGCAGTTCCGATGACACGAACACTGAAGCTTTCTTT
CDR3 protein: CASSSDDTNTEAFF

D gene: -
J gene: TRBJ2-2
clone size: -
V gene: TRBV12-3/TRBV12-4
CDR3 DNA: TGTGCCAGCAGTTTTTTGAAGGAGCTGTTTTTT
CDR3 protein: CASSFLKELFF

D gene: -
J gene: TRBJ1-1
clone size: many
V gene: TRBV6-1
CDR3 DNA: TGTGCCAGCAGTGACAGGGCTCTTTTCTTT
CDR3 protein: CASSDRALFF

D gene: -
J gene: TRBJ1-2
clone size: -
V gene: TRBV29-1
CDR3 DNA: TGCAGCGTTGAAGATTGGGAGAACTATGGCTACACCTTC
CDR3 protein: CSVEDWENYGYTF

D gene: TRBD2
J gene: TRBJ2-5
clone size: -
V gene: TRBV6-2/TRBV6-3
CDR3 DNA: TGTGCCAGCCGTCCCGGGGGGGGAGGAGAGACCCAGTACTTC
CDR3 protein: CASRPGGGGETQYF

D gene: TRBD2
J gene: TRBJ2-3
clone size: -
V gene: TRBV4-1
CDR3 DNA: TGCGCCAGCAGCCAAGTAGCGGGGGTTACAGATACGCAGTATTTT
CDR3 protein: CASSQVAGVTDTQYF

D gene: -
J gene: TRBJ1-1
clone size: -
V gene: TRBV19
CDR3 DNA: TGTGCCAGTAGTATGGTGGGCACTGAAGCTTTCTTT
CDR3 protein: CASSMVGTEAFF

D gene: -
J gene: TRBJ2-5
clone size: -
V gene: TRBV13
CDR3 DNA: TGTGCCAGCAGCTTAGGGCAGGGGATGCAGACCCAGTACTTC
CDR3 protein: CASSLGQGMQTQYF

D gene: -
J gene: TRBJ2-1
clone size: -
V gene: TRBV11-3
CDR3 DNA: TGTGTCAGCAGCTTAGACCCCAGCTCCTACAATGAGCAGTTCTTC
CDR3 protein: CVSSLDPSSYNEQFF

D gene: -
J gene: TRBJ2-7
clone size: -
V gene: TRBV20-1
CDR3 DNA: TGCAGTGCTAGAGATCCCCAGTTCTACGAGCAGTACTTC
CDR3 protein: CSARDPQFYEQYF

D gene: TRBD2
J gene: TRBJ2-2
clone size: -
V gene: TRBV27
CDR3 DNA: TGTGCCAGCAGTTTACAACCGGGACTAGCGGGGGGGCTTACCGGGGAGCTGTTTTTT
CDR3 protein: CASSLQPGLAGGLTGELFF

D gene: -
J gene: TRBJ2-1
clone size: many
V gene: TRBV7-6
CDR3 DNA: TGTGCCAGCAGCTTAGCCAGAGGGGTGAATGAGCAGTTCTTC
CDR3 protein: CASSLARGVNEQFF

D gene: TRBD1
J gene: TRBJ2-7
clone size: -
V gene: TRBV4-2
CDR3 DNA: TGTGCCAGCAGCCAAGCCCGGGACAGCTCCTACGAGCAGTACTTC
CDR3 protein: CASSQARDSSYEQYF

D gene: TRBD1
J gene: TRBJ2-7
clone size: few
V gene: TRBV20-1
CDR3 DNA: TGCAGTGCTACAGGGGACAGAGCCTACGAGCAGTACTTC
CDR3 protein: CSATGDRAYEQYF

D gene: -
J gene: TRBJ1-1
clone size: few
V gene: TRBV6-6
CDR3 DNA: TGTGCCAGCAGTTACCCCAGGAACACTGAAGCTTTCTTT
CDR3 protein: CASSYPRNTEAFF

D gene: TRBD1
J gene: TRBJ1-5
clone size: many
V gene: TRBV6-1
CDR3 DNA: TGTGCCAGCAGTGTCTCGGGACAGCGATATAGCAATCAGCCCCAGCATTTT
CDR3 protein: CASSVSGQRYSNQPQHF